These 16 T cell receptor beta chains came from one sample sequenced in a study of monozygotic twins with inflammatory bowel disease. TCRdb re-called the 5' RACE reads; every CDR3 protein appears as one record, without DNA. This table lists about 160,000 distinct CDR3 sequences. The sequenced material came from blood. The receptors come from a human donor with ulcerative colitis or Crohn's disease, or a healthy co-twin of an affected twin (not recorded which).

The chain employs TRBV7-2 and TRBJ1-2. The V gene's germline CDR1 is SGHTA and CDR2 FQGNSA. This CDR3 contains 12 residues. The CDR3 spells CASSLAGHGYTF.

This chain joins TRBV10-3 and TRBJ2-4; TCRdb reports TRBD1, a call that lacks DNA to check it against. CDR1 and CDR2 from the germline V gene are ENHRY and SYGVKD. CDR3 length equals 16 residues. The CDR3 loop reads CAISDYEQGGKNIQYF.

V usage is TRBV18 and J usage is TRBJ2-1; the TCRdb D gene call, TRBD2, has no DNA to confirm it. CDR3 length: 14 residues. Germline CDR1 reads KGHSH; CDR2 reads LQKENI. The CDR3 loop is CASSGLAGGYEQFF.

The chain recombines TRBV29-1 with TRBJ1-1; the TCRdb D gene call, TRBD1, has no DNA to confirm it. The CDR3 totals 15 residues. Per germline, CDR1 SQVTM and CDR2 ANQGSEA. This CDR3 reads CSALRGEVMNTEAFF.

The chain uses TRBV27 and TRBJ2-1; checking the TCRdb D call of TRBD2 is not possible without DNA. The germline CDR1 and CDR2 sequences are MNHEY and SMNVEV (reference sequence). This CDR3 spans 12 amino acids. The CDR3 loop is CASLGRAGEQFF.

V is TRBV9 and J is TRBJ1-2; with no DNA, the TCRdb D assignment of TRBD1 cannot be verified. This CDR3 comprises 17 residues. CDR1 and CDR2 (germline): SGDLS, YYNGEE. The CDR3: CASSGTQRQETNYGYTF.

J is TRBJ2-7 and V is TRBV12-3 or TRBV12-4. CDR3 length: 14 amino acids. The CDR3 loop reads CASSYHSLRGEQYF.

This chain uses TRBV6-6 with TRBJ1-1. Germline assignment: CDR1 MNHNY and CDR2 SVGAGI (reference sequence). The CDR3 length is 11 residues. The CDR3 sequence is CASNQNTEAFF.

The chain employs TRBV5-1 and TRBJ2-7. Germline loops: CDR1 SGHRS, CDR2 YFSETQ. The CDR3 loop spans 16 amino acids. CDR3 in amino acids: CASSLVETLTSYEQYF.

The chain carries TRBV20-1 and TRBJ1-6. Germline V gene data show CDR1 as DFQATT and CDR2 as SNEGSKA (reference sequence). The CDR3 loop spans 13 amino acids. CDR3 residues: CSAGPQNNSPLHF.

This chain joins TRBV14 and TRBJ2-5; TCRdb selects TRBD1, and the lack of DNA leaves this call unchecked. This CDR3 is built from 16 residues. Germline CDR1 reads SGHDN; CDR2 reads FVKESK. The CDR3 loop is CASSQDYGRGGETQYF.

This chain links TRBV15 with TRBJ2-3. This CDR3 is built from 11 residues. Germline CDR1 is LNHNV and CDR2 is YYDKDF (reference sequence). CDR3 loop: CATRVADTQYF.

CDR3 sequence: CASSFSDGASSYNEQFF. The rearrangement links TRBV4-3 to TRBJ2-1; as DNA is missing, the TRBD1 call by TCRdb cannot be tested. Germline CDR1 LGHNA, CDR2 YSLEER. The CDR3 loop spans 17 amino acids.

The genes are TRBV20-1 and TRBJ1-1. Per the germline V gene, CDR1 is DFQATT and CDR2 is SNEGSKA (reference sequence). The length of the CDR3 is 14 residues. The CDR3 region is CSARDPQENTEAFF.

The chain has TRBV7-2 and TRBJ2-5; TCRdb's D call of TRBD2 is untestable without DNA. Germline V lookup: CDR1 SGHTA, CDR2 FQGNSA. The CDR3 has 15 amino acids. CDR3 sequence reads: CASSPLVRLVETQYF.

The J gene is TRBJ2-3, the V gene TRBV20-1; without DNA, the TCRdb call of TRBD1 cannot be checked. CDR3 length: 15 residues. Germline CDR1 DFQATT, CDR2 SNEGSKA (reference sequence). The chain's CDR3 is CSASMLGQGTDTQYF.